Described below is a single T cell receptor beta chain sequence and its context. Its antigen is currently not known. No much larger clone is present one base from it, and per-base qualities are unavailable. Each collaborating institution followed its own protocols to collect whole blood in K2EDTA tubes. For TCRbeta analysis, collaborators shipped samples as frozen whole blood, isolated PBMCs, or DNA extracted from either of those sample types. TCRbeta CDR3 regions were amplified from genomic DNA using the immunoSEQ Assay, a bias-controlled multiplex PCR. The paper's data handling went like this. The number of nucleated cells in each sample was estimated from the amplification of reference gene primers within the assay. Sequence reads were collapsed and filtered to measure the absolute abundance of every unique TCRbeta CDR3 rearrangement. For each sample, productive Simpson clonality was calculated as the square root of Simpson's diversity index across productive rearrangements. TCRdb provides this immuneACCESS table in a form limited to in-frame rearrangements. Some clones are lacking; in checked studies, under half of them reflect an unresolved V gene, and why the rest are absent is not known. V, J and clone size are taken as reported in that table, and D and trimming were inferred from the DNA itself. This sample holds more than 110,000 clones; 60% to 80% were observed only once. The top ten clonotypes cover roughly 9% of the sample.

The sample belongs to a study of blood T cell repertoires in COVID-19 (TCRdb year 2020). Context from the whole study: Samples covering the acute and convalescent phases of COVID-19 were provided by collaborators in the United States, Italy and Spain. The prospective study material was composed of cDNA or gDNA derived from T cells, B-cell-depleted T cells, or PBMCs. Subjects who had been exposed to COVID-19, were actively infected with it, or had recovered from it provided the deeply sampled blood TCRbeta repertoires that made up the dataset. The repertoires were released in a freely available public database intended as a resource for research on the immune response to SARS-CoV-2. Samples came from the ongoing ImmuneRACE study (first 160 participants) plus 1,254 subjects from 6 global collaborators. Nearly every sample came with metadata listing a de-identified subject ID, COVID-19 status, age in years and sex. HLA class I and class II types, where available, came from metadata supplied by the sample provider rather than from assay-based typing. What the research found in general, with its limitations: Clinical and demographic metadata were provided uncurated, with the amount varying by source and participant.

CDR1 is given as SEHNR and CDR2 as FQNEAQ, both from the germline V gene (reference sequence). The CDR3 has 16 amino acids, counting the end cysteine and phenylalanine. Only the CDR3 DNA stays, 48 bases, in frame from base 1. V loses 6 bases of germline sequence and J loses 2 bases, and the interval between the two ends is 19 bases. This TCR derives from a woman in her fifties or sixties with active or convalescent COVID-19. The chain joins TRBV7-9 to TRBJ1-2, with TRBD1 perhaps the D gene, on 5 matching bases. The specimen sequenced was peripheral blood. The DNA sequence is TGTGCCAGCAGTTCCTCATCCGGGACTCCGAACTATGGCTACACCTTC. This encodes CASSSSSGTPNYGYTF. When the CDR3 is completed using the reference TRBV7-9 and TRBJ1-2 genes on either side, the full variable domain is DTGVSQNPRHKITKRGQNVTFRCDPISEHNRLYWYRQTLGQGPEFLTYFQNEAQLEKSRLLSDRFSAERPKGSFSTLEIQRTEQGDSAMYLCASSSSSGTPNYGYTFGSGTRLTVV.